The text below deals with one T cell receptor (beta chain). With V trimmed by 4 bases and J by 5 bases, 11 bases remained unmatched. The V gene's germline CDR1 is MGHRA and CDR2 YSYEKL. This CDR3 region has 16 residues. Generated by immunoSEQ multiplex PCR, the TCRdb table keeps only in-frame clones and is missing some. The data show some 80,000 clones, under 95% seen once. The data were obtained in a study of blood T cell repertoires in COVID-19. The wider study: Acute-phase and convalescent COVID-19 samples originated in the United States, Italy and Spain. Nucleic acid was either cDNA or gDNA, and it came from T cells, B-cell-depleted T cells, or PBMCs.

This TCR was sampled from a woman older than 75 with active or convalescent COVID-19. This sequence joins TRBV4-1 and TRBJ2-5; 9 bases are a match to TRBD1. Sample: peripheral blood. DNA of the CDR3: TGCGCCAGCAGCCTTCAGGACAGGGGCTTGGGGGAGACCCAGTACTTC. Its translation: CASSLQDRGLGETQYF.